The source of this T cell receptor beta chain is a study of T cells in localized non-small cell lung cancer. Trimming took 0 bases from V and 4 from J, leaving 7 bases between them. CDR3 length equals 14 residues. Germline V gene data show CDR1 as SGHRS and CDR2 as YFSETQ. Clones were sequenced by immunoSEQ multiplex PCR, and TCRdb holds only the in-frame ones, with some missing. The sample lists tens of thousands of clones; 88% were seen once. This clonotype originated in a woman aged 40-75 years with stage I squamous cell lung carcinoma. V is TRBV5-1 and J is TRBJ1-4; D is undetermined. Sequencing used peripheral blood, obtained before any cancer treatment. The CDR3 spells CASSLVGINEKLFF. The CDR3 DNA sequence: TGCGCCAGCAGCTTGGTGGGGATTAATGAAAAACTGTTTTTT.